The 12 T cell receptor beta chains reported below all come from one sample, sequenced in a study of PD-1 blockade in classical Hodgkin lymphoma. The time point is: cycle 4 day 1 (C4D1), after 6 weeks of nivolumab. With no exception, relapse followed autologous stem cell transplantation in all patients, and brentuximab vedotin exposure varied. The assay was immunoSEQ multiplex PCR, and TCRdb's table has in-frame clones only and misses some. The repertoire has 20,000 or so clones, about 77% of them found once; the top ten carry about 20%. The specimen comprised peripheral blood mononuclear cells (PBMCs), sampled before the fourth cycle of nivolumab. The receptors were sampled from a human donor with classical Hodgkin lymphoma.

The J gene is TRBJ1-2, the V gene TRBV14, with D tentatively TRBD1 (6 bases). The CDR3 consists of 16 residues. Germline loops: CDR1 SGHDN, CDR2 FVKESK. Trimming removed 6 bases at V and 2 bases at J, with 19 bases between. The CDR3 protein is CASSPGDRYPNYGYTF. As DNA, the CDR3 is TGTGCCAGCAGTCCAGGGGATCGGTACCCCAACTATGGCTACACCTTC.

V gene TRBV9 combines with J gene TRBJ1-5; 10 bases match TRBD1. The CDR3 loop spans 15 amino acids. Losses at the gene ends were 3 bases for V and 4 bases for J; bases not matched to a gene: 4. Germline V CDR1 and CDR2: SGDLS, YYNGEE. As DNA, the CDR3 is TGTGCCAGCAGCGCAGGGACAGGGGTTAATCAGCCCCAGCATTTT. Its translation: CASSAGTGVNQPQHF.

The V gene is TRBV7-9, the J gene TRBJ2-6; D ambiguous. The CDR3 consists of 12 residues. V lost 6 bases to trimming and J lost 1 base, with 1 base between them. CDR1 is SEHNR and CDR2 is FQNEAQ in the germline V gene (reference sequence). The CDR3: CASSSGANVLTF. DNA for the CDR3: TGTGCCAGCAGTTCTGGGGCCAACGTCCTGACTTTC.

This chain connects TRBV6-6 to TRBJ1-3; no firm D call. The germline V and J ends were trimmed by 7 bases and 0 bases, with 4 bases remaining between them. Looked up from germline, CDR1 is MNHNY and CDR2 is SVGAGI (reference sequence). This CDR3 has 12 amino acids. CDR3 region: CASKSSGNTIYF. The CDR3 DNA is TGTGCCAGCAAGAGCTCTGGAAACACCATATATTTT.

The chain carries TRBV18 and TRBJ1-2; D is ambiguous. CDR3 length: 13 amino acids. V was shortened by 2 bases and J by 5 bases, with 9 bases between the two germline ends. Germline lookup yields CDR1 KGHSH and CDR2 LQKENI. CDR3 amino acids: CASSPDKEYGYTF. The CDR3 DNA reads as TGTGCCAGCTCACCAGACAAAGAGTATGGCTACACCTTC.

The chain links TRBV19 to TRBJ1-5; D uncertain. The CDR3 consists of 14 residues. Germline loops: CDR1 LNHDA, CDR2 SQIVND (reference sequence). V dropped 5 bases and J dropped 6 bases, with 14 bases sitting between them. CDR3 DNA sequence: TGTGCCAGTAGTCTCTTGCAGGCGTCTCAGCCCCAGCATTTT. Its protein product is CASSLLQASQPQHF.

The chain has TRBV27 and TRBJ2-3; 10 positions match TRBD2. V was clipped by 1 base and J by 5 bases; unmatched bases: 6. Germline lookup yields CDR1 MNHEY and CDR2 SMNVEV (reference sequence). This CDR3 comprises 16 residues. The CDR3 loop is CASSLLAGGKGDTQYF. CDR3 nucleotide sequence: TGTGCCAGCAGTTTATTAGCGGGGGGAAAGGGAGATACGCAGTATTTT.

On this clone itself: A single base is all that separates this from a far larger clone, so a read error is likely. The rearrangement uses TRBV4-3 and TRBJ2-2; 9 nucleotides match TRBD2. Germline loops: CDR1 LGHNA, CDR2 YSLEER. J was trimmed by 7 bases and V by 0 bases; bases with no gene match: 9. CDR3 length equals 17 residues. CDR3 protein: CASSQDRCGGENGELFF. The CDR3, as DNA: TGCGCCAGCAGCCAAGATCGTTGCGGGGGGGAGAACGGGGAGCTGTTTTTT.

The chain links TRBV6-6 to TRBJ1-5; D call uncertain. The CDR3 loop spans 16 amino acids. The germline V gene encodes CDR1 MNHNY and CDR2 SVGAGI (reference sequence). Between the trimmed V and J ends, which lost 2 bases and 3 bases, there was a span of 14 bases. CDR3 bases: TGTGCCAGCAGTTACCCTAGTCCGGGGTTCAATCAGCCCCAGCATTTT. Its protein product is CASSYPSPGFNQPQHF.

The V gene is TRBV9, the J gene TRBJ2-1, with D uncertain. V was cut by 4 bases and J by 11 bases, with 13 bases left in between. This CDR3 is built from 12 residues. Germline lookup yields CDR1 SGDLS and CDR2 YYNGEE. The CDR3, as DNA: TGTGCCAGCAGCCTGATCCCCGAGCAGCAGTTCTTC. This translates into CASSLIPEQQFF.

The J gene is TRBJ2-3, the V gene TRBV5-6; no reliable D call. V dropped 0 bases and J dropped 4 bases, with 15 bases sitting between them. CDR3 length: 16 residues. CDR1 is SGHDT, CDR2 YYEEEE, per germline. Here the CDR3 DNA reads TGTGCCAGCAGCTTGGGGCATTATACCCTTCCAGATACGCAGTATTTT. Translating it yields CASSLGHYTLPDTQYF.

The chain has TRBV5-1 and TRBJ2-5, with TRBD2 identical over 15 bases. Germline V gene data show CDR1 as SGHRS and CDR2 as YFSETQ. The CDR3 covers 16 residues. The V gene end was trimmed by 4 bases and the J gene end by 5 bases; junction bases not matched to a gene: 6. CDR3 DNA sequence: TGCGCCAGCAGCCCGGGACTAGCGGGGGGACGTGAGACCCAGTACTTC. Translation gives CASSPGLAGGRETQYF.